The 31 T cell receptor beta chains reported below all come from one sample, sequenced in a study of PD-1 blockade in classical Hodgkin lymphoma. Generated by immunoSEQ multiplex PCR, the TCRdb table keeps only in-frame clones and is missing some. The sample lists over 50,000 clones, 86% occurring once. Sample time point: cycle 4 day 1 (C4D1), after five to seven weeks of nivolumab. Exposure to brentuximab vedotin varied, and each patient had relapsed following autologous stem cell transplantation. Sequencing used peripheral blood mononuclear cells (PBMCs), obtained before the fourth cycle of nivolumab. Every receptor here comes from a human donor with classical Hodgkin lymphoma.

For the CDR3, the DNA is TGTGCCAGCAGTTCCATCCACGTCATCGGGGAGCTGTTTTTT. Protein product: CASSSIHVIGELFF. V and J are TRBV27 and TRBJ2-2; D remains ambiguous. CDR3 length equals 14 residues. V shed 4 bases and J shed 7 bases, with 13 bases lying between them. Germline V gives CDR1 MNHEY, CDR2 SMNVEV (reference sequence).

CDR3 sequence (DNA): TGTGCCAGCGATCCGAGTGGGGGGCTAGGGACAGATACGCAGTATTTT. Translation gives CASDPSGGLGTDTQYF. This rearrangement joins TRBV7-9 to TRBJ2-3; TRBD1 or TRBD2 may be the D gene (6 bases each). The CDR3 contains 16 residues. The germline V gene encodes CDR1 SEHNR and CDR2 FQNEAQ (reference sequence). Trimming took 8 bases from V and 3 from J, leaving 21 bases between them.

This clone turned up a few times. CDR3: CSVLQTEAFF. Written as DNA, the CDR3 is TGCAGCGTTTTGCAGACTGAAGCTTTCTTT. The J gene is TRBJ1-1, the V gene TRBV29-1; D gene unclear. Germline CDR1 is SQVTM and CDR2 is ANQGSEA. The CDR3 loop spans 10 amino acids. V lost 5 bases, J lost 5 bases, and 6 bases lay in between.

J is TRBJ2-3 and V is TRBV5-4, with D possibly being TRBD1 (6 bases). Trimming stripped 2 bases from V and 5 bases from J, with 12 bases between. The CDR3 has 14 residues. Looked up from germline, CDR1 is SGHNT and CDR2 is YYREEE (reference sequence). CDR3 region: CASSFRGAKDTQYF. The CDR3 DNA follows: TGTGCCAGCAGCTTCAGGGGCGCCAAAGATACGCAGTATTTT.

The rearrangement links TRBV6-1 to TRBJ1-4, with 9 bases aligning to TRBD1. After removal of 6 bases from V and 7 bases from J, the junction contained 9 bases not matched to a gene. CDR3 length: 15 amino acids. CDR1 MNHNS and CDR2 SASEGT come from the germline V gene. This CDR3 reads CASRGTGGVGEKLFF. DNA of the CDR3: TGTGCCAGCAGGGGAACAGGGGGCGTAGGTGAAAAACTGTTTTTT.

This rearrangement joins TRBV10-3 to TRBJ2-1; 9 bases fit TRBD2. Germline assignment: CDR1 ENHRY and CDR2 SYGVKD. Trimming cost V 9 bases and J 4 bases; bases outside gene matches: 7. The CDR3 contains 14 residues. This CDR3 reads CAIMRTSAYNEQFF. In DNA, the CDR3 is TGTGCCATTATGAGGACTAGCGCTTACAATGAGCAGTTCTTC.

This clone was counted a single time. This chain joins TRBV9 and TRBJ2-4; TRBD2 matches at 14 bases. V lost 3 bases to trimming and J lost 6 bases; unmatched junction nucleotides: 5. This CDR3 is built from 16 residues. The germline V gene encodes CDR1 SGDLS and CDR2 YYNGEE. CDR3 sequence: CASSETSGREVNIQYF. The CDR3 nucleotides are TGTGCCAGCAGCGAGACTAGCGGGAGGGAGGTAAACATTCAGTACTTC.

The rearrangement joins TRBV28 to TRBJ1-4; D not resolved. The germline CDR1 and CDR2 sequences are MDHEN and SYDVKM. CDR3 length: 14 residues. Between the trimmed V and J ends, which lost 2 bases and 0 bases, there was a span of 4 bases. CDR3 sequence reads: CASSLGTTNEKLFF. The DNA for the CDR3 is TGTGCCAGCAGTTTAGGCACAACTAATGAAAAACTGTTTTTT.

This clone was detected only a few times. V and J are TRBV5-1 and TRBJ2-7; 9 bases match TRBD1. The CDR3 extends over 17 amino acids. V was pared by 0 bases and J by 5 bases, with 12 bases of the junction left unmatched. Germline V gives CDR1 SGHRS, CDR2 YFSETQ. Here the CDR3 DNA reads TGCGCCAGCAGCTTGGGGTCTAACAGGGGGCAAAGCCACGAGCAGTACTTC. Its translation: CASSLGSNRGQSHEQYF.

Written as DNA, the CDR3 is TGCGCCAGCAGACTGAGCGGGATAAACACAGATACGCAGTATTTT. It specifies CASRLSGINTDTQYF. The rearrangement links TRBV5-1 to TRBJ2-3, with 7 positions matching TRBD2. The CDR3 is 15 amino acids. V lost 5 bases and J lost 2; bases outside the gene matches: 8. The germline gives CDR1 SGHRS, CDR2 YFSETQ. Together with reference TRBV5-1 and TRBJ2-3, the CDR3 gives the full variable domain: KAGVTQTPRYLIKTRGQQVTLSCSPISGHRSVSWYQQTPGQGLQFLFEYFSETQRNKGNFPGRFSGRQFSNSRSEMNVSTLELGDSALYLCASRLSGINTDTQYFGPGTRLTVL.

Only one count was recorded for this clone. The chain is built from TRBV11-2 and TRBJ1-1; D not resolved. The germline V and J ends were trimmed by 3 bases and 0 bases, with 8 bases remaining between them. Germline V lookup: CDR1 SGHAT, CDR2 FQNNGV. The CDR3 is made up of 14 amino acids. The CDR3 loop reads CASSFRRVNTEAFF. In nucleotides, the CDR3 is TGTGCCAGCAGCTTCAGGCGTGTGAACACTGAAGCTTTCTTT.

The chain uses TRBV27 and TRBJ1-5, with 8 bases matching TRBD1. CDR1 MNHEY and CDR2 SMNVEV come from the germline V gene (reference sequence). The CDR3 runs to 15 residues. J gave up 5 bases and V 3 bases, and 6 bases lay outside the gene matches. CDR3 sequence reads: CASSLGPGGDQPQHF. In DNA, the CDR3 is TGTGCCAGCAGTTTGGGCCCAGGGGGCGATCAGCCCCAGCATTTT.

The chain links TRBV9 to TRBJ1-1; D is perhaps TRBD1 (5 bases). V lost 4 bases and J 1 base, leaving 17 bases between the germline ends. CDR3 length: 16 amino acids. Germline V CDR1 and CDR2: SGDLS, YYNGEE. CDR3 loop: CASSLSSQGENTEAFF. The CDR3 coding sequence is TGTGCCAGCAGCCTTAGTTCTCAGGGCGAGAACACTGAAGCTTTCTTT.

The V gene is TRBV5-1, the J gene TRBJ2-2; D may correspond to TRBD1 or TRBD2 (5 bases each). CDR1 and CDR2 from the germline V gene are SGHRS and YFSETQ. The ends were cut back, 1 base at V and 1 base at J, with 14 bases in the middle. The CDR3 spans 17 residues. The CDR3: CASSLPTGTENTGELFF. The CDR3 nucleotides read TGCGCCAGCAGCTTGCCAACCGGGACCGAGAACACCGGGGAGCTGTTTTTT.

The chain combines TRBV27 with TRBJ2-7; TRBD1 matches 7 bases. Trimming cost V 4 bases and J 1 base; bases outside gene matches: 4. The germline V gene encodes CDR1 MNHEY and CDR2 SMNVEV (reference sequence). The CDR3 length is 14 residues. CDR3 in amino acids: CASSSDRVSYEQYF. The CDR3 nucleotides read TGTGCCAGCAGTTCCGACAGGGTTTCCTACGAGCAGTACTTC.

The rearrangement uses TRBV6-6 and TRBJ1-2; D is uncertain. Germline CDR1 is MNHNY and CDR2 is SVGAGI (reference sequence). The CDR3 loop spans 14 amino acids. The V end lost 5 bases, the J end lost 4 bases, and 14 bases lay between the germline ends. DNA for the CDR3: TGTGCCAGCAGTGACGAATACCAGAGCTATGGCTACACCTTC. Its translation is CASSDEYQSYGYTF.

A single count supports this clone. Other DNA sequences within the sample encode an identical CDR3. The chain combines TRBV4-1 with TRBJ2-3, with D unclear. The V and J ends lost 1 base and 4 bases respectively, with 3 bases between them. Germline lookup yields CDR1 MGHRA and CDR2 YSYEKL. The CDR3 has 12 amino acids. CDR3 sequence reads: CASSQAADTQYF. In DNA, the CDR3 is TGCGCCAGCAGCCAAGCCGCAGATACGCAGTATTTT.

The V gene is TRBV9, the J gene TRBJ1-4, with D perhaps matching TRBD1 (5 bases). The germline gives CDR1 SGDLS, CDR2 YYNGEE. V gave up 0 bases and J gave up 2 bases, with 8 bases separating them. The CDR3 spans 15 residues. The CDR3: CASSVDGGTNEKLFF. The DNA of the CDR3 is TGTGCCAGCAGCGTAGACGGGGGGACTAATGAAAAACTGTTTTTT. The complete variable domain, with remaining parts taken from reference TRBV9 and TRBJ1-4, reads DSGVTQTPKHLITATGQRVTLRCSPRSGDLSVYWYQQSLDQGLQFLIQYYNGEERAKGNILERFSAQQFPDLHSELNLSSLELGDSALYFCASSVDGGTNEKLFFGSGTQLSVL.

The chain has TRBV7-8 and TRBJ2-4; perhaps TRBD2 as D (6 bases). From germline, CDR1 is SGHVS and CDR2 FQNEAQ. The germline V and J ends were trimmed by 7 bases and 0 bases, with 19 bases remaining between them. CDR3 length: 17 residues. The CDR3 nucleotides read TGTGCCAGCACCAACAGGCGGGGCACGCTAGCCAAAAACATTCAGTACTTC. It yields the protein CASTNRRGTLAKNIQYF. Using reference TRBV7-8 and TRBJ2-4 for the parts outside the CDR3, the full variable domain is GAGVSQSPRYKVAKRGQDVALRCDPISGHVSLFWYQQALGQGPEFLTYFQNEAQLDKSGLPSDRFFAERPEGSVSTLKIQRTQQEDSAVYLCASTNRRGTLAKNIQYFGAGTRLSVL.

This clone turned up a few times. This rearrangement joins TRBV18 to TRBJ1-5; perhaps TRBD1 as D (5 bases). The CDR3 contains 15 residues. Germline V gives CDR1 KGHSH, CDR2 LQKENI. The germline V and J ends were trimmed by 5 bases and 6 bases, with 17 bases remaining between them. CDR3 sequence reads: CASSSGTTGVQPQHF. The CDR3 bases are TGTGCCAGCTCATCCGGGACCACTGGGGTTCAGCCCCAGCATTTT.

The chain couples TRBV5-1 to TRBJ2-5; a weak D match, TRBD2 (5 bases). The CDR3 totals 16 residues. CDR1 is SGHRS and CDR2 is YFSETQ in the germline V gene. Trimming shortened V by 0 bases and J by 0 bases, and 12 bases separated the two germline ends. The chain's CDR3 is CASSLGGAAYQETQYF. The CDR3 DNA is TGCGCCAGCAGCTTGGGGGGAGCGGCGTACCAAGAGACCCAGTACTTC.

The rearrangement joins TRBV6-1 to TRBJ2-4; D unclear. Trimming removed 3 bases from V and 0 bases from J, with 18 bases in between. CDR3 length: 18 residues. Per the germline V gene, CDR1 is MNHNS and CDR2 is SASEGT. The CDR3 DNA reads TGTGCCAGCAGTGAGGTAATAGGACCAAATCTAGCCAAAAACATTCAGTACTTC. It is translated as CASSEVIGPNLAKNIQYF.

The chain uses TRBV27 and TRBJ2-2, with 10 bases fitting TRBD2. The J segment lost 5 bases and the V segment lost 4 bases, leaving 7 bases of the junction unmatched. The CDR3 runs 16 residues. Germline V CDR1 and CDR2: MNHEY, SMNVEV (reference sequence). This CDR3 is CASSSILAGETGELFF. CDR3 in DNA: TGTGCCAGCAGTTCAATCCTAGCGGGAGAGACCGGGGAGCTGTTTTTT.

The J gene is TRBJ1-2, the V gene TRBV19; the D is unclear. With 2 bases removed from V and 8 bases from J, the gap between germline ends came to 15 bases. The CDR3 consists of 14 residues. From germline, CDR1 is LNHDA and CDR2 SQIVND (reference sequence). The DNA for the CDR3 is TGTGCCAGTAGTATAAGGAGACACTCAGCCGGCTACACCTTC. Translation: CASSIRRHSAGYTF.

V usage is TRBV5-1 and J usage is TRBJ1-1; D remains unclear. This CDR3 is 14 amino acids long. Germline V gives CDR1 SGHRS, CDR2 YFSETQ. The ends were cut back, 0 bases at V and 2 bases at J, with 8 bases in the middle. The CDR3 nucleotides are TGCGCCAGCAGCTTGGTTACTGTTAACACTGAAGCTTTCTTT. This sequence encodes CASSLVTVNTEAFF.

This clone was counted only a few times. This rearrangement joins TRBV27 to TRBJ2-7, with 7 bases fitting TRBD1. The V gene's germline CDR1 is MNHEY and CDR2 SMNVEV (reference sequence). Losses at the gene ends were 6 bases for V and 4 bases for J; bases not matched to a gene: 9. The CDR3 extends over 14 amino acids. The CDR3 is CASSFRTGVYEQYF. CDR3 DNA: TGTGCCAGCAGCTTTAGGACAGGTGTTTACGAGCAGTACTTC.

CDR3 sequence: CASSLELSYEQYF. The CDR3 DNA reads as TGTGCCAGCAGCTTAGAGCTCTCCTACGAGCAGTACTTC. The rearrangement uses TRBV11-2 and TRBJ2-7; the D is unclear. Germline values: CDR1 SGHAT, CDR2 FQNNGV. This CDR3 has 13 amino acids. V was trimmed by 0 bases and J by 0 bases, leaving 3 bases between them.

This clone was recorded once. The chain carries TRBV6-6 and TRBJ2-1, with 8 bases that match TRBD1. The V gene end was trimmed by 5 bases and the J gene end by 15 bases; junction bases not matched to a gene: 9. The CDR3 has 12 residues. The germline CDR1 and CDR2 sequences are MNHNY and SVGAGI (reference sequence). The CDR3 region has the DNA TGTGCCAGCAGTCTAGACAGGGGAGATGCGTTCTTC. It codes for CASSLDRGDAFF.

The chain uses TRBV2 and TRBJ1-1, with D uncertain. The CDR3 is made up of 13 amino acids. Trimming pared 4 bases from V and 0 bases from J, leaving 6 bases between. CDR1 SNHLY and CDR2 FYNNEI come from the germline V gene. The CDR3 bases are TGTGCCAGCAGTGTAGCTATGAACACTGAAGCTTTCTTT. It encodes CASSVAMNTEAFF.

The chain links TRBV4-3 to TRBJ1-2; no firm D call. The V end was cut by 0 bases, the J end by 3 bases, with 11 bases between. The CDR3 length is 15 residues. The V gene's germline CDR1 is LGHNA and CDR2 YSLEER. The CDR3 DNA sequence: TGCGCCAGCAGCCAAGATCCAAGTAGCTACTATGGCTACACCTTC. Translated: CASSQDPSSYYGYTF.

This chain joins TRBV7-9 and TRBJ1-2; 10 bases agree with TRBD1. The CDR3 is 14 amino acids. The ends lost 5 bases at V and 4 bases at J; junction bases unmatched: 4. Germline-derived CDR1 and CDR2 are SEHNR and FQNEAQ (reference sequence). The CDR3 protein is CASSPDRGPYGYTF. CDR3 coding DNA: TGTGCCAGCAGCCCAGACAGGGGGCCCTATGGCTACACCTTC.